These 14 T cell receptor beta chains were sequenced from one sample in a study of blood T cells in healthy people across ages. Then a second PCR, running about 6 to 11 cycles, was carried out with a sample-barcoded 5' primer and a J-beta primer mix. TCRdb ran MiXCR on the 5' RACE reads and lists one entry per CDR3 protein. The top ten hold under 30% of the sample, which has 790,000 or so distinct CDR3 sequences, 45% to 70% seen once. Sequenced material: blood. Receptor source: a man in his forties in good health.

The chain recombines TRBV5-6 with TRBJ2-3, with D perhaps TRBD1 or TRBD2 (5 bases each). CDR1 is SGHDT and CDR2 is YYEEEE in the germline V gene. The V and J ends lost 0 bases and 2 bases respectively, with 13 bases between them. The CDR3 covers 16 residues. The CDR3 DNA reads TGTGCCAGCAGCTTGGTAGGGGACCCAAACACAGATACGCAGTATTTT. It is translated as CASSLVGDPNTDTQYF. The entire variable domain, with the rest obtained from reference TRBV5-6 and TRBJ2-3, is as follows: DAGVTQSPTHLIKTRGQQVTLRCSPKSGHDTVSWYQQALGQGPQFIFQYYEEEERQRGNFPDRFSGHQFPNYSSELNVNALLLGDSALYLCASSLVGDPNTDTQYFGPGTRLTVL.

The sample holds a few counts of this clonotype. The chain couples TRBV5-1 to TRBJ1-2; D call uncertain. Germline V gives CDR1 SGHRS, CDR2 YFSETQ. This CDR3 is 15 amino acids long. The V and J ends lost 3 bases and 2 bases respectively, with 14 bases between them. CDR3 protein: CASSSYSDSNYGYTF. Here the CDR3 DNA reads TGCGCCAGCAGCTCGTACAGCGATTCGAACTATGGCTACACCTTC.

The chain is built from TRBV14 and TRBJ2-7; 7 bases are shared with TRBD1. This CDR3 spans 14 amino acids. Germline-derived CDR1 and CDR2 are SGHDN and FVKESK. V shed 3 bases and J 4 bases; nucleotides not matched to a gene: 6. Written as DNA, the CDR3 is TGTGCCAGCAGCCATTCCGGGACAGAGTACGAGCAGTACTTC. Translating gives CASSHSGTEYEQYF. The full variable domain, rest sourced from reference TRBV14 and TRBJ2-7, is EAGVTQFPSHSVIEKGQTVTLRCDPISGHDNLYWYRRVMGKEIKFLLHFVKESKQDESGMPNNRFLAERTGGTYSTLKVQPAELEDSGVYFCASSHSGTEYEQYFGPGTRLTVT.

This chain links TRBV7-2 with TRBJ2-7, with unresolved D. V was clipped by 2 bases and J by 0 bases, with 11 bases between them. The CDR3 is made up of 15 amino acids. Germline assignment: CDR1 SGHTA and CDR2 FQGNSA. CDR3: CASSLSPQTSYEQYF. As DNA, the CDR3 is TGTGCCAGCAGCTTATCCCCCCAAACCTCCTACGAGCAGTACTTC. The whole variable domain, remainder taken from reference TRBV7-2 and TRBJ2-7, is GAGVSQSPSNKVTEKGKDVELRCDPISGHTALYWYRQSLGQGLEFLIYFQGNSAPDKSGLPSDRFSAERTGGSVSTLTIQRTQQEDSAVYLCASSLSPQTSYEQYFGPGTRLTVT.

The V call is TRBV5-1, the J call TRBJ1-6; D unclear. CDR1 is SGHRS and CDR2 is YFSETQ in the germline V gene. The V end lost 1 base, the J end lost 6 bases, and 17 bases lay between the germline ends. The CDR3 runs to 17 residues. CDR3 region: CASSLWLGENTNSPLHF. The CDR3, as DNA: TGCGCCAGCAGCTTGTGGTTAGGAGAAAACACTAATTCACCCCTCCACTTT.

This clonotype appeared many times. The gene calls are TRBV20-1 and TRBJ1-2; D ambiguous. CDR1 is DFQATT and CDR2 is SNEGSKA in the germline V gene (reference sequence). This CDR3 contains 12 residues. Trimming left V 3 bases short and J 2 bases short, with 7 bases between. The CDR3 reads CSARGLNYGYTF. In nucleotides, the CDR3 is TGCAGTGCTAGGGGTCTAAACTATGGCTACACCTTC.

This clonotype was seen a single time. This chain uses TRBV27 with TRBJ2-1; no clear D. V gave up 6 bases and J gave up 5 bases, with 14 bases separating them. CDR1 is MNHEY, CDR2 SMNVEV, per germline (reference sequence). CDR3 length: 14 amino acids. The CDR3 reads CASRGFEADNEQFF. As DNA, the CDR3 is TGTGCCAGCAGAGGATTCGAGGCCGACAATGAGCAGTTCTTC.

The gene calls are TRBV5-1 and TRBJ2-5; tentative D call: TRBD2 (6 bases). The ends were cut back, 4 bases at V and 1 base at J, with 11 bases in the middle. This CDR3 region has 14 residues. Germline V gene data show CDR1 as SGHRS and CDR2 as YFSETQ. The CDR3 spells CASSQGLPQETQYF. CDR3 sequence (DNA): TGCGCCAGCAGCCAGGGACTTCCCCAAGAGACCCAGTACTTC.

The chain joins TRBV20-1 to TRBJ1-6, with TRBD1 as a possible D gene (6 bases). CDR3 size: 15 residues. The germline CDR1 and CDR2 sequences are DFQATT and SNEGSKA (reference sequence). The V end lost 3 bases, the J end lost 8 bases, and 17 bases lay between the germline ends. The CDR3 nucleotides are TGCAGTGCTAGCCATGGGGGAAACAGGGATTCACCCCTCCACTTT. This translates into CSASHGGNRDSPLHF.

CDR3: CASSEARVTNTEAFF. CDR3 bases: TGTGCCAGCAGTGAAGCTAGAGTCACGAACACTGAAGCTTTCTTT. The genes are TRBV6-1 and TRBJ1-1; no definite D call. CDR1 is MNHNS and CDR2 is SASEGT in the germline V gene. V lost 0 bases to trimming and J lost 1 base, with 9 bases between them. The CDR3 has 15 residues.

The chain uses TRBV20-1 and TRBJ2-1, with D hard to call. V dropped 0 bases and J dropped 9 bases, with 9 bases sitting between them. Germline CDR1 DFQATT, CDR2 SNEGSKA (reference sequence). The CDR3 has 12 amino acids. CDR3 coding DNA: TGCAGTGCTAGAGATCGTGTTAGTGAGCAGTTCTTC. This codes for CSARDRVSEQFF.

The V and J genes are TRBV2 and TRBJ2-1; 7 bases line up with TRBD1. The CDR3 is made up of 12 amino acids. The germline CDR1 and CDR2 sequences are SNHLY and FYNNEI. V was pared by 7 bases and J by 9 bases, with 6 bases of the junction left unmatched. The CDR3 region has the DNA TGTGCCAGCACACTAGGGGGCACTGAGCAGTTCTTC. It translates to CASTLGGTEQFF.

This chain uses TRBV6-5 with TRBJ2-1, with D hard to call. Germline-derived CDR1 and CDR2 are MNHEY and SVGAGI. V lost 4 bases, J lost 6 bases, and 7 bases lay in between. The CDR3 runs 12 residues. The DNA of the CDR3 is TGTGCCAGCAGTTTTTTCGGCAATGAGCAGTTCTTC. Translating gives CASSFFGNEQFF.

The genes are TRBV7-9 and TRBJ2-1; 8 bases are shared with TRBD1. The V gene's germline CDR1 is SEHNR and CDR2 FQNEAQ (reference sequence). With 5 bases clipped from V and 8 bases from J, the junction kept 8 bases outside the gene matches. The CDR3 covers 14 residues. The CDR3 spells CASSGYRGLDEQFF. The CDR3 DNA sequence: TGTGCCAGCAGCGGATACAGGGGGTTAGATGAGCAGTTCTTC.